This is a list of T cell receptor beta chains from one sample in a study of blood T cell repertoires in COVID-19. The repertoire was sequenced with immunoSEQ multiplex PCR; TCRdb's copy has only in-frame clones and lacks some. The data hold 350,000 to 450,000 clones, with around nine tenths observed a single time. The sample consisted of peripheral blood. Every receptor here comes from a woman in her thirties or forties with COVID-19, enrolled during active disease. Both conserved end residues are part of each CDR3. The order of the fields is D gene, J gene, V gene, clone size, CDR3 DNA, CDR3 protein. A D gene is named only where the DNA matches it firmly. Clone size is shown for a subset of rows, as once, few, many or a class of expanded clone.

TRBD2 | TRBJ2-3 | TRBV4-2 | . | TGTGCCAGCAGCCCGACCAGGACTAGCGGTATTAGCACAGATACGCAGTATTTT | CASSPTRTSGISTDTQYF
TRBD2 | TRBJ2-1 | TRBV30 | . | TGTGCCTGGAGTATAGCGGGAGAGGAGCAGTTCTTC | CAWSIAGEEQFF
TRBD2 | TRBJ2-2 | TRBV24-1 | . | TGTGCCACCAGTGACGTAGCGGGGAACACCGGGGAGCTGTTTTTT | CATSDVAGNTGELFF
. | TRBJ2-5 | TRBV19 | . | TGTGCCAGTAGTATAGACCCCGGGGGGCTGAGAGAGACCCAGTACTTC | CASSIDPGGLRETQYF
TRBD2 | TRBJ2-1 | TRBV7-2 | once | TGTGCCAGCAGCTCACTAGCGGGAGTAAGCAATGAGCAGTTCTTC | CASSSLAGVSNEQFF
. | TRBJ2-7 | TRBV29-1 | . | TGCAGCGTTGAAGCTGACAACAAAGAGCAGTACTTC | CSVEADNKEQYF
. | TRBJ1-6 | TRBV6-2/TRBV6-3 | . | TGTGCCAGCAGTTCTCCGGGTGCCTCTGGGTCACCCCTCCACTTT | CASSSPGASGSPLHF
TRBD1 | TRBJ1-6 | TRBV5-5 | . | TGTGCCAGCAGCTTTGGGACAGGGGGGAATTCACCCCTCCACTTT | CASSFGTGGNSPLHF
TRBD1 | TRBJ1-3 | TRBV6-5 | . | TGTGCCAGCAGTCGAGGGACAGGGAGAACCATATATTTT | CASSRGTGRTIYF
. | TRBJ1-4 | TRBV30 | . | TGTGCCTGGAGTAGGGGAACTAATGAAAAACTGTTTTTT | CAWSRGTNEKLFF
. | TRBJ2-2 | TRBV19 | few | TGTGCCAGTAGTATCCAGGTTCTCACCGGGGAGCTGTTTTTT | CASSIQVLTGELFF
. | TRBJ1-2 | TRBV5-4 | . | TGTGCCAGCAGCCGTGCGAACAGGGATAAGGACTATGGCTACACCTTC | CASSRANRDKDYGYTF
. | TRBJ1-2 | TRBV5-1 | . | TGCGCCAGCAGCGCTACCACAGGGTCTTATGGCTACACCTTC | CASSATTGSYGYTF
TRBD2 | TRBJ2-3 | TRBV6-4 | . | TGTGCCAGCAGTGAAGGGACTAGTCTAAGCACAGATACGCAGTATTTT | CASSEGTSLSTDTQYF
. | TRBJ2-3 | TRBV28 | . | TGTGCCAGCAGTTTACCCCTGGATACGCAGTATTTT | CASSLPLDTQYF
TRBD1 | TRBJ1-4 | TRBV30 | . | TGTGCCTGGAGCCGAGGTGGGACAGGTTTAGAAAAACTGTTTTTT | CAWSRGGTGLEKLFF
TRBD2 | TRBJ2-7 | TRBV7-9 | . | TGTGCCAGCAAGTCGGGGGGATACGAGCAGTACTTC | CASKSGGYEQYF
TRBD1 | TRBJ2-7 | TRBV4-3 | . | TGCGCCAGCAGCCAGTGGAGACAGGGGGCTTCACTCTACGAGCAGTACTTC | CASSQWRQGASLYEQYF
. | TRBJ2-2 | TRBV7-8 | . | TGTGCCAGCAGCTTAGATCCGGGTTCCGGGGAGCTGTTTTTT | CASSLDPGSGELFF
TRBD1 | TRBJ2-4 | TRBV20-1 | . | TGCAGTGCTAGTCATTTTCCGGGACAGATACTAAACATTCAGTACTTC | CSASHFPGQILNIQYF
TRBD1 | TRBJ2-7 | TRBV7-3 | . | TGTGCCAGCAGCTTAAGTAAGGGGGCCCTCTACGAGCAGTACTTC | CASSLSKGALYEQYF
TRBD2 | TRBJ2-2 | TRBV7-3 | . | TGTGCCAGCAGCTTAACACTAGCGGGAGCGGTCACCGGGGAGCTGTTTTTT | CASSLTLAGAVTGELFF
. | TRBJ1-1 | TRBV28 | . | TGTGCCAGCAGTTTATTTCCAGGGGTGAACACTGAAGCTTTCTTT | CASSLFPGVNTEAFF
TRBD1 | TRBJ1-2 | TRBV5-4 | . | TGTGCCAGCAGCCTAGGGACAGGGAATAACTATGGCTACACCTTC | CASSLGTGNNYGYTF
TRBD2 | TRBJ2-1 | TRBV7-2 | . | TGTGCCAGCAGAAAAGCGGGGGGGCCCCAAAAGCAGTTCTTC | CASRKAGGPQKQFF
TRBD1 | TRBJ2-2 | TRBV24-1 | . | TGTGCCACAACGGACAGGCAGAACACCGGGGAGCTGTTTTTT | CATTDRQNTGELFF